Listed below are T cell receptor beta chains from one sample, sequenced in a study of siplizumab effects on memory and regulatory T cells. Measured with immunoSEQ multiplex PCR; TCRdb has only the in-frame clones, and not every one. The sample gives over 85,000 clones, about 94% of which show up once; around 1.1% is in the top ten. Sequenced input: CD4+ T cells sorted from blood. All receptors come from a human donor in good health. The CDR3 runs from the conserved cysteine through the conserved F or W.

j_call v_call cdr3_aa
TRBJ2-7 TRBV20-1 CSAPSGRGQYF
TRBJ1-5 TRBV5-1 CASSLGGYSNQPQHF
TRBJ1-4 TRBV10-3 CAISESDRANEKLFF
TRBJ2-7 TRBV6-5 CASRRAYEQYF
TRBJ2-1 TRBV4-1 CASSQIGPVGNEQFF
TRBJ2-1 TRBV9 CASSPRGTGTYNEQFF
TRBJ2-4 TRBV5-1 CASSVDGAQNIQYF
TRBJ2-1 TRBV5-3 CARSRAGQSYNEQFF
TRBJ1-1 TRBV29-1 CSAKQGARVGTAFF
TRBJ2-5 TRBV7-3 CASSLTGRLARNQETQYF
TRBJ2-2 TRBV11-2 CASSPSSGGMTGELFF
TRBJ1-2 TRBV7-2 CASSAGRRTGLYGYTF
TRBJ1-3 TRBV7-9 CASSPTGNTIYF
TRBJ2-1 TRBV7-8 CASSLRDTYNEQFF
TRBJ2-7 TRBV7-2 CASSRAGRLRGEQYF
TRBJ2-6 TRBV28 CASRGAGGVSGANVLTF
TRBJ1-5 TRBV5-3 CARSLEDEWDRGPTDDNQPQHF
TRBJ2-7 TRBV6-6 CASTRTSISYEQYF
TRBJ2-7 TRBV25-1 CASSDTGGVLYEQYF
TRBJ2-7 TRBV7-9 CASSLNAGLVDEQYF
TRBJ2-5 TRBV29-1 CSVAGGSGQETQYF
TRBJ2-6 TRBV7-9 CASSFTGGSGANVLTF
TRBJ2-2 TRBV5-4 CASSSGIWSGSRTGELFF
TRBJ2-1 TRBV5-4 CASSAGPREVNEQFF
TRBJ1-2 TRBV5-4 CASSLSANYGYTF
TRBJ2-1 TRBV5-1 CASSLRIVGRADEQFF
TRBJ2-2 TRBV19 CASSIRTGSVSGELFF
TRBJ1-1 TRBV28 CASSLEGVWTEAFF
TRBJ1-3 TRBV5-4 CASSHQGNAGNTIYF
TRBJ2-4 TRBV19 CASSDLRGGGPNIQYF
TRBJ1-2 TRBV28 CASSRGHGYTF
TRBJ2-1 TRBV6-1 CASSAAGTRRINEQFF
TRBJ2-1 TRBV10-3 CAISESQLAYNEQFF
TRBJ2-1 TRBV30 CAWSDRAYNEQFF
TRBJ1-1 TRBV5-8 CASSLRWQVALPAFF
TRBJ2-2 TRBV19 CASSIFSAGGTGELFF
TRBJ2-1 TRBV5-1 CASSYGLAGVLYNEQFF
TRBJ2-3 TRBV4-2 CASSPLSGISSTDTQYF
TRBJ1-4 TRBV5-1 CASSALGATNEKLFF
TRBJ1-3 TRBV18 CASSEAYFVSGQGNTIYF
TRBJ1-2 TRBV7-8 CASSPVISIPPDTF
TRBJ1-1 TRBV15 CATSGHSNTEAFF
TRBJ1-5 TRBV6-1 CASTIAAGGEPQHF
TRBJ2-1 TRBV4-1 CASSQGAGGVTYNEQFF
TRBJ2-4 TRBV30 CAWSVGSSAKNIQYF
TRBJ2-5 TRBV10-2 CASRAPSGGGKEQYF
TRBJ1-1 TRBV10-2 CASGQGADTEAFF
TRBJ2-1 TRBV6-4 CASSDTDRNKYNEQFF